This entry concerns a single TCR beta chain. As yet, its antigen is unknown. From the 5' RACE reads, TCRdb called clonotypes with MiXCR, one entry per CDR3 protein. The repertoire holds fewer than 650,000 distinct CDR3 sequences, with about 18% as singletons. The sample is drawn from a study of T-cell memory formation after mild COVID-19. Study overall: TCR clusters mostly belonged to single donors.

General observations from the study: That cross-reactive memory joined was suggested by some responding clones appearing in pre-infection memory. Later expanders leaned CD4+, whereas clones that contracted between day 15 and 85 were balanced CD4/CD8. CD4+ contracting clones were mainly CM and EM; CD8+ ones, EMRA.

The V end lost 5 bases, the J end lost 3 bases, and 8 bases lay between the germline ends. The CDR3 spans 14 residues. The germline CDR1 and CDR2 sequences are MNHEY and SVGAGI. The chain carries TRBV6-5 and TRBJ1-6, with no clear D. The clonotype originates from an adult woman who had mild COVID-19 (a few samples of this study predate the infection). Cell type and time point are not known. Specimen: PBMCs or a T cell subset sorted from them (not recorded which). DNA for the CDR3: TGTGCCAGCAGTGAGGCTGGCTATAATTCACCCCTCCACTTT. Its protein is CASSEAGYNSPLHF.